This T cell receptor beta chain was retrieved from a study of blood T cell repertoires in COVID-19. This clone occurred once. The table came from immunoSEQ multiplex PCR; TCRdb's copy has only in-frame clones and leaves some out. Among around 390,000 clones listed, 87% were seen once. This CDR3 is built from 13 residues. Germline V lookup: CDR1 MNHNY, CDR2 SVGAGI (reference sequence). V lost 0 bases, J lost 4 bases, and 7 bases lay in between. Enrolled through a virtual design, the participants were between about 18 and 89 years of age and came from around 25 US areas. The chain recombines TRBV6-6 with TRBJ2-7; maybe TRBD2 (6 bases). The sample was PBMCs or T cells enriched from blood (not recorded which). This TCR was sampled from a woman aged 50 to 60 who had recovered from COVID-19. The CDR3 loop reads CASSYSLAYEQYF. CDR3 bases: TGTGCCAGCAGTTACTCACTAGCTTACGAGCAGTACTTC.